The rows below give T cell receptor beta chains drawn from one sample of a study of blood T cells in healthy people across ages. TCRdb passed the 5' RACE reads through MiXCR, listing each CDR3 protein once. In the table there are some 900,000 distinct CDR3 sequences, roughly 48% of which are singletons. The material sequenced was blood. These receptors were obtained from a man aged 25-45 years in good health. Both conserved end residues are part of each CDR3. The D gene is left open where the match is weak. Clone size is given for some rows only: seen once, a few or many times, or a class if the clone is expanded.

size: once; V: TRBV10-3; D: -; J: TRBJ1-1; DNA: TGTGCCACCGCGGGAAATTCGGGTTATGAAGCTTTCTTT; CDR3: CATAGNSGYEAFF
size: -; V: TRBV5-1; D: -; J: TRBJ1-5; DNA: TGCGCCAGCAGCCGCAGGGATCCGCCCCAGCATTTT; CDR3: CASSRRDPPQHF
size: -; V: TRBV3-1; D: TRBD1; J: TRBJ2-1; DNA: TGTGCCAGCAGCCTAAGACCGACAGGGGCGGGCAATGAGCAGTTCTTC; CDR3: CASSLRPTGAGNEQFF
size: -; V: TRBV5-6; D: -; J: TRBJ2-1; DNA: TGTGCCAGCAGCGTCGGATACTCCCCCTACAATGAGCAGTTCTTC; CDR3: CASSVGYSPYNEQFF
size: -; V: TRBV7-2; D: TRBD1; J: TRBJ2-1; DNA: TGTGCCAGCAGCTTATCAGGGTCGGGGACAGGGTTCAATGAGCAGTTCTTC; CDR3: CASSLSGSGTGFNEQFF
size: -; V: TRBV7-2; D: -; J: TRBJ1-4; DNA: TGTGCCAGCAGCCCCTCGGTGGGGCAGGGAGGTGAAAAACTGTTTTTT; CDR3: CASSPSVGQGGEKLFF
size: -; V: TRBV7-2; D: -; J: TRBJ2-3; DNA: TGTGCCAGCAGCCCCCGCTATACAGATACGCAGTATTTT; CDR3: CASSPRYTDTQYF
size: -; V: TRBV7-9; D: -; J: TRBJ1-6; DNA: TGTGCCAGCAGCTTCCCAGGGGACCCCTCACCCCTCCACTTT; CDR3: CASSFPGDPSPLHF
size: -; V: TRBV6-2/TRBV6-3; D: -; J: TRBJ2-3; DNA: TGTGCCAGCAGCCCCGCGCATACGCAGTATTTT; CDR3: CASSPAHTQYF
size: few; V: TRBV12-3/TRBV12-4; D: TRBD1; J: TRBJ1-1; DNA: TGTGCCAGCAGGCAGGGGGCAAGCACTGAAGCTTTCTTT; CDR3: CASRQGASTEAFF
size: -; V: TRBV21-1; D: -; J: TRBJ2-6; DNA: TGTGCCAGCAGCAGCCGACCAGGGGACAGCAGTACTAACTCTGGGGCCAACGTCCTGACTTTC; CDR3: CASSSRPGDSSTNSGANVLTF
size: many; V: TRBV2; D: -; J: TRBJ1-6; DNA: TGTGCCAGCAGGGAAGGCAGCCATAATTCACCCCTCCACTTT; CDR3: CASREGSHNSPLHF
size: few; V: TRBV19; D: -; J: TRBJ2-6; DNA: TGTGCCAGTACCTTCTCTGGGGCCAACGTCCTGACTTTC; CDR3: CASTFSGANVLTF
size: -; V: TRBV25-1; D: TRBD1; J: TRBJ2-7; DNA: TGTGCCAGCAGCGAATCTTTTGTGTCAGGGGGTGCCTACGAGCAGTACTTC; CDR3: CASSESFVSGGAYEQYF
size: many; V: TRBV6-2/TRBV6-3; D: TRBD2; J: TRBJ2-3; DNA: TGTGCCAGCAGCTCCGGGACTAGCCCGAATACGCAGTATTTT; CDR3: CASSSGTSPNTQYF
size: few; V: TRBV4-1; D: -; J: TRBJ1-2; DNA: TGCGCCAGCAGCCAAGATATACAGCCCCGGGCTAACTATGGCTACACCTTC; CDR3: CASSQDIQPRANYGYTF
size: -; V: TRBV7-9; D: -; J: TRBJ1-4; DNA: TGTGCCAGCAGCTTCAGTGGGACGGGTGAAAAACTGTTTTTT; CDR3: CASSFSGTGEKLFF
size: -; V: TRBV30; D: -; J: TRBJ1-5; DNA: TGTGCCTGGGGAAGGGGTAGCAATCAGCCCCAGCATTTT; CDR3: CAWGRGSNQPQHF
size: -; V: TRBV4-2; D: -; J: TRBJ2-6; DNA: TGTGCCAGCAGCCAAGACCCCTTCTCTGGGGCCAACGTCCTGACTTTC; CDR3: CASSQDPFSGANVLTF
size: few; V: TRBV14; D: -; J: TRBJ2-5; DNA: TGTGCCAGCAGCCGAATCATAATGGATCCCCAAGAGACCCAGTACTTC; CDR3: CASSRIIMDPQETQYF
size: once; V: TRBV9; D: -; J: TRBJ2-1; DNA: TGTGCCAGCAGCGTAGGACCCGATAGCGTCAATGAGCAGTTCTTC; CDR3: CASSVGPDSVNEQFF
size: few; V: TRBV29-1; D: TRBD2; J: TRBJ2-5; DNA: TGCAGCACCCCGGGGAGGGTACTCCAAGAGACCCAGTACTTC; CDR3: CSTPGRVLQETQYF
size: -; V: TRBV6-1; D: -; J: TRBJ2-1; DNA: TGTGCCAGCAGTGTTTGGCCAAGCTCCTACAATGAGCAGTTCTTC; CDR3: CASSVWPSSYNEQFF
size: -; V: TRBV6-2/TRBV6-3; D: TRBD1; J: TRBJ1-1; DNA: TGTGCCAGCAATGCGGACAGGGGGCTCACTGAAGCTTTCTTT; CDR3: CASNADRGLTEAFF
size: -; V: TRBV10-3; D: -; J: TRBJ2-7; DNA: TGTGCCATCAGTTGGAACGACCGGCAGGACGAGCAGTACTTC; CDR3: CAISWNDRQDEQYF
size: -; V: TRBV6-2/TRBV6-3; D: -; J: TRBJ2-7; DNA: TGTGCCAGCAGTTTCTGGGACACATCATCCTACGAGCAGTACTTC; CDR3: CASSFWDTSSYEQYF
size: -; V: TRBV5-5; D: TRBD2; J: TRBJ2-6; DNA: TGTGCCAGCAGCTCACTAGCGGGGTCTTGGTCTGGGGCCAACGTCCTGACTTTC; CDR3: CASSSLAGSWSGANVLTF
size: -; V: TRBV15; D: -; J: TRBJ2-7; DNA: TGTGCCACCAGCAGAGATCAACAGTCATACGAGCAGTACTTC; CDR3: CATSRDQQSYEQYF
size: few; V: TRBV25-1; D: -; J: TRBJ1-1; DNA: TGTGCCAGCAGTGAAGCCGGGGGAGCAGGGAACACTGAAGCTTTCTTT; CDR3: CASSEAGGAGNTEAFF
size: few; V: TRBV7-2; D: TRBD1; J: TRBJ2-7; DNA: TGTGCCAGCAGCTTAGTAGGTGACAGGGCTTACGAGCAGTACTTC; CDR3: CASSLVGDRAYEQYF
size: once; V: TRBV11-2; D: TRBD2; J: TRBJ2-5; DNA: TGTGCCAGCAGTTTAATAGCGGGAGGTTCAGAGACCCAGTACTTC; CDR3: CASSLIAGGSETQYF
size: -; V: TRBV7-9; D: -; J: TRBJ2-7; DNA: TGTGCCAGCAGCCCAGCAAGGGCAGGGAACGAGCAGTACTTC; CDR3: CASSPARAGNEQYF
size: -; V: TRBV3-1; D: TRBD2; J: TRBJ2-3; DNA: TGTGCCAGCAGCCATGAGGAGAGGGCTAGCGGGGCTAGCACAGATACGCAGTATTTT; CDR3: CASSHEERASGASTDTQYF
size: -; V: TRBV6-4; D: -; J: TRBJ1-2; DNA: TGTGCCAGCAGTGTGGCGGGACGTGATGGCTACACCTTC; CDR3: CASSVAGRDGYTF
size: few; V: TRBV5-6; D: -; J: TRBJ1-2; DNA: TGTGCCAGCAGCCCGGGGGGTTACTCAAATTATGGCTACACCTTC; CDR3: CASSPGGYSNYGYTF
size: -; V: TRBV4-1; D: TRBD1; J: TRBJ1-2; DNA: TGCGCCAGCAGCCAAGGCTCGACAGGGAATGGCTACACCTTC; CDR3: CASSQGSTGNGYTF